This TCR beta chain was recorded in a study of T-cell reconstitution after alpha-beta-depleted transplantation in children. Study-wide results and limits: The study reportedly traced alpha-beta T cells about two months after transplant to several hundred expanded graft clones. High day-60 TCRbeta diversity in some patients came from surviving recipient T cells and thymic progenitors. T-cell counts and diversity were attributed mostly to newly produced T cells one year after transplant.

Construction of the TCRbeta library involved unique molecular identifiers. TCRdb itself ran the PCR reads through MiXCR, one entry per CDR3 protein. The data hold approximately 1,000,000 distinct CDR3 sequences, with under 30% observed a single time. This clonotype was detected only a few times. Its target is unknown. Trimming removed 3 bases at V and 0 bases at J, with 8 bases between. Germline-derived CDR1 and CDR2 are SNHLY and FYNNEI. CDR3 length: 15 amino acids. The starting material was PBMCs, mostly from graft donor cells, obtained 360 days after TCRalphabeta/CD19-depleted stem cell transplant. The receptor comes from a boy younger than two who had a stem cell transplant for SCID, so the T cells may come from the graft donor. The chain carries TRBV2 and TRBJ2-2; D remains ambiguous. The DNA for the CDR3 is TGTGCCAGCAGTGACCAAGGCGCGAACACCGGGGAGCTGTTTTTT. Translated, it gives CASSDQGANTGELFF.